This T cell receptor (beta chain) was captured in a study of blood T cell repertoires in COVID-19. Turning to the study itself: Italy, Spain and the United States were the sources of the convalescent and acute COVID-19 samples. The analysed material was cDNA or gDNA that came from T cells, B-cell-depleted T cells, or PBMCs.

The germline gives CDR1 MGHDK, CDR2 SYGVNS. V shed 2 bases and J shed 4 bases, with 8 bases lying between them. The CDR3 spans 13 residues. Original analysis: Estimated nucleated cell counts came from reference gene primer amplification. Repertoires were generated with immunoSEQ multiplex PCR, while TCRdb's copy carries only in-frame clones and drops some. The V and J calls and clone size are taken from that table; D and trimming were inferred from the DNA. The repertoire includes roughly 160,000 clones, roughly 86% of them detected once, and 0.99% sits in the top ten. The clonotype was recovered from a man aged 18 to 30 with acute or convalescent COVID-19. This chain joins TRBV25-1 and TRBJ1-2, with no clear D. The sequenced material came from peripheral blood. CDR3 DNA: TGTGCCAGCAGTGAAACAGCTACCTATGGCTACACCTTC. It yields the protein CASSETATYGYTF.